The 31 T cell receptor beta chains below all came from one sample that was sequenced in a study of T cells after yellow fever vaccination. TCRdb recomputed calls from the 5' RACE reads with MiXCR, one row per CDR3 protein. The sample lists nearly 550,000 distinct CDR3 sequences, roughly 21% occurring once. Specimen: PBMCs, collected 15 days after the yellow fever booster vaccination. The source of these receptors is a man between 25 and 39 years old who received the YFV17D yellow fever vaccine.

This clonotype was counted at least ten times. The J gene is TRBJ2-1, the V gene TRBV7-9; D perhaps matches TRBD2 (5 bases). The CDR3 sequence is 15 residues long. Per the germline V gene, CDR1 is SEHNR and CDR2 is FQNEAQ (reference sequence). V gave up 5 bases and J gave up 1 base, with 12 bases separating them. CDR3 in amino acids: CASSRGGASYNEQFF. CDR3 bases: TGTGCCAGCAGCCGTGGAGGCGCGTCCTACAATGAGCAGTTCTTC.

A few counts support this clonotype. The genes are TRBV12-3 or TRBV12-4 and TRBJ2-3; 9 positions agree with TRBD2. This CDR3 has 14 residues. J gave up 4 bases and V 8 bases, and 7 bases lay outside the gene matches. As DNA, the CDR3 is TGTGCCAGCGGATATAGCGGGAGAGCAGATACGCAGTATTTT. Protein sequence: CASGYSGRADTQYF.

This clonotype was counted between two and nine times. The rearrangement joins TRBV12-3 or TRBV12-4 to TRBJ1-2; D possibly corresponds to TRBD1 (6 bases). Trimming shortened V by 2 bases and J by 7 bases, and 17 bases separated the two germline ends. The CDR3 has 15 amino acids. CDR3 bases: TGTGCCAGCAGTTTAAGGGCAGGGGCAGAAGTTGGCTACACCTTC. This translates into CASSLRAGAEVGYTF.

There are many counts of this clonotype. This chain uses TRBV5-6 with TRBJ2-2; D is uncertain. Trimming stripped 0 bases from V and 5 bases from J, with 11 bases between. Germline CDR1 reads SGHDT; CDR2 reads YYEEEE. CDR3 length: 15 residues. The CDR3 nucleotides read TGTGCCAGCAGCTTGGGCGGAGTGGGGACCGGGGAGCTGTTTTTT. Translated: CASSLGGVGTGELFF. The whole variable domain, remainder taken from reference TRBV5-6 and TRBJ2-2, is DAGVTQSPTHLIKTRGQQVTLRCSPKSGHDTVSWYQQALGQGPQFIFQYYEEEERQRGNFPDRFSGHQFPNYSSELNVNALLLGDSALYLCASSLGGVGTGELFFGEGSRLTVL.

This clonotype was detected only a few times. The rearrangement joins TRBV11-2 to TRBJ2-7; 7 bases match TRBD1. The germline gives CDR1 SGHAT, CDR2 FQNNGV. There are 20 residues in the CDR3. V trimming: 1 base; J trimming: 4 bases; junction bases outside the gene matches: 22. The CDR3 DNA reads as TGTGCCAGCAGCTTAGGGGACAGACCACGACCCTTCCCCCCGGAGTACGAGCAGTACTTC. This sequence encodes CASSLGDRPRPFPPEYEQYF.

The chain is built from TRBV4-2 and TRBJ2-3; no clear D. This CDR3 is 13 amino acids long. V lost 2 bases and J 2 bases, leaving 5 bases between the germline ends. Germline values: CDR1 LGHNA, CDR2 YNFKEQ. This chain's CDR3 is CASSQQITDTQYF. Written as DNA, the CDR3 is TGTGCCAGCAGCCAACAGATCACAGATACGCAGTATTTT.

The chain uses TRBV28 and TRBJ2-4; the D is unclear. V gave up 6 bases and J gave up 0 bases, with 12 bases separating them. Germline lookup yields CDR1 MDHEN and CDR2 SYDVKM. The CDR3 totals 15 residues. CDR3 DNA: TGTGCCAGCAGCCTCGGTGCTCTAGCCAAAAACATTCAGTACTTC. This translates into CASSLGALAKNIQYF.

This clonotype was seen a few times. The chain recombines TRBV20-1 with TRBJ2-1; D is undetermined. The CDR3 spans 12 residues. CDR1 is DFQATT and CDR2 is SNEGSKA in the germline V gene (reference sequence). This CDR3 reads CSAARNYNEQFF. For the CDR3, the DNA is TGCAGCGCAGCGAGAAACTACAATGAGCAGTTCTTC.

This clonotype was detected only a few times. The chain joins TRBV18 to TRBJ2-1; TRBD1 aligns across 9 bases. J lost 7 bases, V lost 5 bases, and 9 bases had no gene match. The length of the CDR3 is 15 residues. Germline V gives CDR1 KGHSH, CDR2 LQKENI. For the CDR3, the DNA is TGTGCCAGCTCATTAACCGGGACAGGGATGAATGAGCAGTTCTTC. The encoded protein is CASSLTGTGMNEQFF.

In this sample, this clonotype turned up a few times. The chain recombines TRBV2 with TRBJ2-7, with D maybe TRBD1 (7 bases). The ends were cut back, 8 bases at V and 9 bases at J, with 20 bases in the middle. The CDR3 length is 13 residues. Looked up from germline, CDR1 is SNHLY and CDR2 is FYNNEI. The CDR3 loop is CASQGGEQNGQYF. In nucleotides, the CDR3 is TGTGCCAGCCAGGGGGGAGAACAGAATGGGCAGTACTTC.

This chain uses TRBV6-5 with TRBJ2-1, with 8 bases aligning to TRBD1. The CDR3 spans 15 residues. The trim removed 3 bases at V and 6 bases at J, leaving 7 bases unmatched. Looked up from germline, CDR1 is MNHEY and CDR2 is SVGAGI. This CDR3 is CASSYDQGARNEQFF. CDR3 DNA sequence: TGTGCCAGCAGTTATGACCAGGGGGCGCGCAATGAGCAGTTCTTC.

The chain carries TRBV3-1 and TRBJ2-1; possibly TRBD2 for D (5 bases). The CDR3 consists of 12 residues. Trimming left V 0 bases short and J 13 bases short, with 10 bases between. Germline assignment: CDR1 LGHDT and CDR2 YNNKEL (reference sequence). This CDR3 reads CASSQDPRGQFF. The CDR3 region has the DNA TGTGCCAGCAGCCAAGATCCCCGGGGACAGTTCTTC.

V and J are TRBV9 and TRBJ2-7; maybe TRBD2 (5 bases). Germline values: CDR1 SGDLS, CDR2 YYNGEE. V lost 3 bases to trimming and J lost 0 bases, with 10 bases between them. The CDR3 spans 14 residues. The CDR3 sequence is CASSDDRDSYEQYF. The DNA for the CDR3 is TGTGCCAGCAGCGACGATCGGGACTCCTACGAGCAGTACTTC.

This clonotype has only a few counts. The CDR3 sequence: CASSFGTKNSGNTIYF. CDR3 nucleotide sequence: TGCGCCAGCAGCTTCGGGACAAAGAACTCTGGAAACACCATATATTTT. This chain links TRBV5-1 with TRBJ1-3; maybe TRBD1 (6 bases). The CDR3 has 16 residues. Trimming cost V 2 bases and J 0 bases, with 12 bases left between them. Germline V gene lookup returns CDR1 SGHRS and CDR2 YFSETQ. The full variable domain, its missing parts supplied by reference TRBV5-1 and TRBJ1-3, is KAGVTQTPRYLIKTRGQQVTLSCSPISGHRSVSWYQQTPGQGLQFLFEYFSETQRNKGNFPGRFSGRQFSNSRSEMNVSTLELGDSALYLCASSFGTKNSGNTIYFGEGSWLTVV.

This clonotype has a handful of counts. The chain employs TRBV12-3 or TRBV12-4 and TRBJ2-5; 11 bases are shared with TRBD1. Trimming removed 10 bases from V and 5 bases from J; junction bases left unmatched: 3. The CDR3 totals 12 residues. CDR3 sequence (DNA): TGTGCCACCGGGACAGGGGGTGAGACCCAGTACTTC. Its protein is CATGTGGETQYF.

This clonotype has more than one count but fewer than ten. The rearrangement uses TRBV29-1 and TRBJ2-1; maybe TRBD1 (6 bases). Germline lookup yields CDR1 SQVTM and CDR2 ANQGSEA. Trimming removed 1 base at V and 0 bases at J, with 16 bases between. This CDR3 has 17 amino acids. The CDR3 bases are TGCAGCGTTGAAGGGACAGCACCCCTGAGCTCCTACAATGAGCAGTTCTTC. Translating it yields CSVEGTAPLSSYNEQFF.

A few counts support this clonotype. The chain couples TRBV7-6 to TRBJ2-3, with 8 bases that match TRBD2. In germline, CDR1 is SGHVS, CDR2 FNYEAQ. The CDR3 sequence is 15 residues long. The V gene end was trimmed by 5 bases and the J gene end by 0 bases; junction bases not matched to a gene: 4. CDR3 DNA: TGTGCCAGCAGCACCTCTAGCGGGAGCACAGATACGCAGTATTTT. It codes for CASSTSSGSTDTQYF.

J is TRBJ2-1 and V is TRBV5-1; the D gene is possibly TRBD1 (5 bases). Germline CDR1 and CDR2: SGHRS and YFSETQ. Between the trimmed V and J ends, which lost 0 bases and 8 bases, there was a span of 12 bases. This CDR3 has 14 amino acids. The CDR3 sequence: CASSLGTLKDEQFF. DNA of the CDR3: TGCGCCAGCAGCTTGGGGACACTTAAGGATGAGCAGTTCTTC.

This clonotype was observed a handful of times. V is TRBV20-1 and J is TRBJ2-2; 12 nucleotides agree with TRBD2. The CDR3 covers 19 residues. J was trimmed by 5 bases and V by 5 bases; bases with no gene match: 18. The V gene's germline CDR1 is DFQATT and CDR2 SNEGSKA (reference sequence). CDR3 bases: TGCAGTGCTCCCCCGACTAGCGGGAGTAATAAGAGGAGGACCGGGGAGCTGTTTTTT. Translated, it gives CSAPPTSGSNKRRTGELFF.

This clonotype showed up just a few times. The V call is TRBV6-2 or TRBV6-3, the J call TRBJ2-5; D is unresolved. CDR1 and CDR2 from the germline V gene are MNHEY and SVGEGT. CDR3 size: 12 residues. The ends were cut back, 0 bases at V and 5 bases at J, with 4 bases in the middle. The CDR3 loop is CASSYSVETQYF. CDR3 DNA: TGTGCCAGCAGTTACTCGGTGGAGACCCAGTACTTC.

The chain couples TRBV4-3 to TRBJ2-3, with 9 positions matching TRBD1. Germline CDR1 LGHNA, CDR2 YSLEER. V gave up 2 bases and J gave up 12 bases; unmatched junction bases: 15. This CDR3 has 16 amino acids. This chain's CDR3 is CASSQSDRGLTSKQYF. CDR3 DNA sequence: TGCGCCAGCAGCCAATCGGACAGGGGTCTAACCTCCAAACAGTATTTT.

In its sample, this clonotype was seen a few times. The J gene is TRBJ1-4, the V gene TRBV29-1, with TRBD1 identical over 7 bases. Trimming at V came to 7 bases and at J to 5 bases, leaving 10 bases not matched to a gene. The V gene's germline CDR1 is SQVTM and CDR2 ANQGSEA. The CDR3 is made up of 14 amino acids. The CDR3 is CSAGTGTDNEKLFF. The CDR3 DNA follows: TGCAGCGCAGGTACCGGGACAGACAATGAAAAACTGTTTTTT.

This clonotype was observed at least ten times. The gene calls are TRBV7-9 and TRBJ1-1, with no clear D. Germline CDR1 is SEHNR and CDR2 is FQNEAQ (reference sequence). CDR3 length: 15 residues. Trimming removed 5 bases at V and 1 base at J, with 14 bases between. The CDR3 DNA sequence: TGTGCCAGCAGCCCCCCGGCCCCAGCGAACACTGAAGCTTTCTTT. It is translated as CASSPPAPANTEAFF.

The chain uses TRBV24-1 and TRBJ2-3; tentative D call: TRBD2 (5 bases). Germline V gene sequence: CDR1 KGHDR, CDR2 SFDVKD. Trimming left V 2 bases short and J 4 bases short, with 18 bases between. The CDR3 loop spans 17 amino acids. Here the CDR3 DNA reads TGTGCCACCAGTGATTCGGACTCCTCGAGCCACGCAGATACGCAGTATTTT. Residues: CATSDSDSSSHADTQYF.

This clonotype was detected only a few times. The rearrangement uses TRBV4-2 and TRBJ1-1, with D unresolved. This CDR3 is built from 15 residues. V was cut by 4 bases and J by 4 bases, with 16 bases left in between. Germline V gene lookup returns CDR1 LGHNA and CDR2 YNFKEQ. CDR3 sequence reads: CASSPDRTAGTEAFF. As DNA, the CDR3 is TGTGCCAGCAGCCCCGACCGGACGGCGGGCACTGAAGCTTTCTTT.

The chain joins TRBV7-8 to TRBJ2-4; perhaps TRBD2 as D (5 bases). The V end lost 5 bases, the J end lost 1 base, and 6 bases lay between the germline ends. Germline CDR1 SGHVS, CDR2 FQNEAQ. This CDR3 is 13 amino acids long. CDR3 loop: CASSRGAKNIQYF. The CDR3 region has the DNA TGTGCCAGCAGCCGAGGGGCCAAAAACATTCAGTACTTC.

A few counts support this clonotype. This chain joins TRBV12-3 or TRBV12-4 and TRBJ1-2; D unclear. The length of the CDR3 is 14 residues. The V gene lost 5 bases and the J gene lost 7 bases, with 17 bases spanning the gap. The CDR3 nucleotides are TGTGCCAGCAGTCCAACCCCCGGAGTTACTGGCTACACCTTC. Protein product: CASSPTPGVTGYTF.

This clonotype was observed a handful of times. The V call is TRBV7-8, the J call TRBJ2-1; TRBD1 matches at 7 bases. This CDR3 contains 14 residues. V was pared by 5 bases and J by 0 bases, with 1 base of the junction left unmatched. The germline CDR1 and CDR2 sequences are SGHVS and FQNEAQ. CDR3 loop: CASSDRDSYNEQFF. CDR3 sequence (DNA): TGTGCCAGCAGCGACAGGGACTCCTACAATGAGCAGTTCTTC.

This clonotype was observed a few times. The chain is built from TRBV7-2 and TRBJ2-2, with TRBD2 matching over 11 bases. The CDR3 length is 16 residues. CDR1 is SGHTA, CDR2 FQGNSA, per germline. J lost 5 bases, V lost 8 bases, and 10 bases had no gene match. The CDR3 coding sequence is TGTGCCAGCGCCCTCCTGGGACTAGCGGTGACCGGGGAGCTGTTTTTT. Translated: CASALLGLAVTGELFF.

This clonotype showed up just a few times. This chain uses TRBV27 with TRBJ2-7; possibly TRBD2 for D (6 bases). Germline loops: CDR1 MNHEY, CDR2 SMNVEV (reference sequence). The length of the CDR3 is 13 residues. The V gene lost 4 bases and the J gene lost 5 bases, with 12 bases spanning the gap. The CDR3 spells CASSYRESHEQYF. CDR3 DNA sequence: TGTGCCAGCAGTTATCGGGAGTCCCACGAGCAGTACTTC.

This chain links TRBV20-1 with TRBJ2-3; the D call may be TRBD1 or TRBD2 (5 bases each). This CDR3 contains 13 residues. Germline-derived CDR1 and CDR2 are DFQATT and SNEGSKA (reference sequence). Between the trimmed V and J ends, which lost 3 bases and 1 base, there was a span of 8 bases. DNA for the CDR3: TGCAGTGCTAGCCAGGGAGGCACAGATACGCAGTATTTT. Protein sequence: CSASQGGTDTQYF.